One and the same sample provided the 3 T cell receptor beta chains below, sequenced in a study of lymphopenia after photon versus proton radiotherapy. Here immunoSEQ multiplex PCR was the method, and the copy in TCRdb shows in-frame clones only, minus some. In the table there are approximately 80,000 clones, 83% of which are singletons. The sequencing here drew on peripheral blood, taken from a patient treated with proton-based radiotherapy. The receptor set was obtained from a man aged 55-75 years with pancreatic cancer.

This clone appeared once. V usage is TRBV5-1 and J usage is TRBJ2-5, with 13 bases that match TRBD2. Germline V gene sequence: CDR1 SGHRS, CDR2 YFSETQ. Losses at the gene ends were 4 bases for V and 5 bases for J; bases not matched to a gene: 8. The CDR3 runs to 16 residues. CDR3 region: CASSPLTSGRTETQYF. CDR3 coding DNA: TGCGCCAGCAGCCCGCTGACTAGCGGGAGGACGGAGACCCAGTACTTC.

This chain connects TRBV30 to TRBJ1-5; D may be TRBD1 (5 bases). This CDR3 region has 13 residues. Germline V lookup: CDR1 GTSNPN, CDR2 SVGIG (reference sequence). Trimming stripped 5 bases from V and 7 bases from J, with 15 bases between. The CDR3 DNA follows: TGTGCCTGGGCCCCCGGGGGTTACCAGCCCCAGCATTTT. Its protein is CAWAPGGYQPQHF.

The J gene is TRBJ2-3, the V gene TRBV7-9, with 12 bases lining up with TRBD2. The CDR3 has 16 residues. Germline CDR1 reads SEHNR; CDR2 reads FQNEAQ (reference sequence). V lost 4 bases and J lost 3; bases outside the gene matches: 5. As DNA, the CDR3 is TGTGCCAGCAGCTCCCCTAGCGGGAGGGGGACAGATACGCAGTATTTT. It yields the protein CASSSPSGRGTDTQYF.